This T cell receptor beta chain was identified during a study of somatic mutations in cytotoxic T cells in rheumatoid arthritis. For the study at large: After diagnosis, patient blood (around 30 ml EDTA) was drawn right away, before any treatment was given.

The data were produced by immunoSEQ multiplex PCR, yet TCRdb's version contains in-frame clones alone and is incomplete. The sample holds around 15,000 clones, more than 75% seen once. Germline CDR1 reads SEHNR; CDR2 reads FQNEAQ (reference sequence). The CDR3 is 12 amino acids. Regarding this clone: Its antigen is still unknown.

Study-wide results and limits: Patients with rheumatoid arthritis did not differ significantly from age-matched healthy controls in CD8+ T-cell clonality. With age, CD8+ clonality increased in rheumatoid arthritis patients, whereas no such increase appeared in healthy controls. For about an eighth of the roughly 60 patients, a single CD8+ clone accounted for more than 20% of CD8+ cells.

The sample was CD8+ T cells sorted from blood. The genes are TRBV7-9 and TRBJ2-5; unclear D gene. Judging by the DNA end, TRBJ2-7 fits better; the J call may be wrong. This receptor was obtained from a woman aged 50 to 65 with rheumatoid arthritis. The CDR3 DNA follows: TGTGCCAGCAGCCCCTTCCGCTACGAGCAGTACTTC. Translating gives CASSPFRYEQYF.